This TCR beta chain was sequenced during a study of T cells after yellow fever vaccination. Across the study: Fractions containing few cells were prepared with SMART-Seq v4 Ultra Low Input.

There are a few counts of this clonotype. Its antigen is as yet unknown. General study points: Repertoires obtained by FACS sorting could include abundant clonotypes that entered as contaminants from the bulk population.

Generation of TCR cDNA used 5'RACE template switching (which added a universal primer site and UMIs). TCRdb re-analysed the 5' RACE reads in MiXCR, keeping a single row per CDR3 protein. The sample lists roughly 500,000 distinct CDR3 sequences, 15% to 20% occurring once. The material was PBMCs, obtained 15 days after the yellow fever booster vaccination. This clonotype was obtained from a young man who received the YFV17D yellow fever vaccine.

CDR3 nucleotide sequence: TGCGCCAGCAGCCAACGGGGACAGGGGGTCTACGAGCAGTACTTC. Protein: CASSQRGQGVYEQYF. The J gene is TRBJ2-7, the V gene TRBV4-3, with 11 nucleotides matching TRBD1. There are 15 residues in the CDR3. V shed 2 bases and J 3 bases; nucleotides not matched to a gene: 3. The germline V gene has CDR1 LGHNA and CDR2 YSLEER.